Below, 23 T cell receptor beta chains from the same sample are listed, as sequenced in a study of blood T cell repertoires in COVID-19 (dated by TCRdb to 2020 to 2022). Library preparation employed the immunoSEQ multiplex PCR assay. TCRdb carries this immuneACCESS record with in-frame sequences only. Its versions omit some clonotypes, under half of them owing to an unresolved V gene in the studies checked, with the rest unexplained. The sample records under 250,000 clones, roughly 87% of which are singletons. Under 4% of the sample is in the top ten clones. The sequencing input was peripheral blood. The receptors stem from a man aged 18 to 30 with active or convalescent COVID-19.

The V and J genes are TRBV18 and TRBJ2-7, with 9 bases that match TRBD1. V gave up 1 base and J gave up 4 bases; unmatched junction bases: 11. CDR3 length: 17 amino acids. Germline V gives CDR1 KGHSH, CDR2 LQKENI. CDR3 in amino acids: CASSPRVGQGKWYEQYF. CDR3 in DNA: TGTGCCAGCTCACCACGAGTAGGACAGGGGAAATGGTACGAGCAGTACTTC.

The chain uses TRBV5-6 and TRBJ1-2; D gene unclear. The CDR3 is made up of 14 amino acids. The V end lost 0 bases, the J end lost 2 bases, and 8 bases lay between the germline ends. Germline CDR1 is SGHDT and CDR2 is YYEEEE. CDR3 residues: CASSLGAANYGYTF. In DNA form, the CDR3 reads TGTGCCAGCAGCTTGGGGGCAGCCAACTATGGCTACACCTTC.

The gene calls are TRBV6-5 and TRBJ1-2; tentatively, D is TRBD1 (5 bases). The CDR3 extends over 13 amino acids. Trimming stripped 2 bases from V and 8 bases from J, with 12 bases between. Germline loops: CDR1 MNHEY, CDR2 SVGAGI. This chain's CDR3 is CASSYQGSGGYTF. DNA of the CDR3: TGTGCCAGCAGTTACCAGGGTTCAGGGGGCTACACCTTC.

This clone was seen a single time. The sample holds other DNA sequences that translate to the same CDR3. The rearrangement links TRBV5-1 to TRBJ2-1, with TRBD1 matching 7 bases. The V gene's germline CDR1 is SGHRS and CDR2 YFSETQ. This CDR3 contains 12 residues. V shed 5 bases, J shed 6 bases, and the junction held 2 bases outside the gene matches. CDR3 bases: TGCGCCAGCAGTACAGGGGTCAATGAGCAGTTCTTC. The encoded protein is CASSTGVNEQFF.

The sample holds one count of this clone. The CDR3 coding sequence is TGTGCCACCCTTTCCATGGGGGGAGGCCCATACAATGAGCAGTTCTTC. It is translated as CATLSMGGGPYNEQFF. J is TRBJ2-1 and V is TRBV7-9; D is perhaps TRBD2 (6 bases). V was trimmed by 10 bases and J by 4 bases, leaving 23 bases between them. The CDR3 runs 16 residues. The germline gives CDR1 SEHNR, CDR2 FQNEAQ (reference sequence).

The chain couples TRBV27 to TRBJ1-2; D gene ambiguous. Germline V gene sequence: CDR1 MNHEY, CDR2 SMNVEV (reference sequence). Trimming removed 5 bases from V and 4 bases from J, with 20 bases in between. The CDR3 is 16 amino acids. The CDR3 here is CASSPSLGPEGYGYTF. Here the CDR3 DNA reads TGTGCCAGCAGTCCCTCGTTGGGTCCGGAGGGCTATGGCTACACCTTC.

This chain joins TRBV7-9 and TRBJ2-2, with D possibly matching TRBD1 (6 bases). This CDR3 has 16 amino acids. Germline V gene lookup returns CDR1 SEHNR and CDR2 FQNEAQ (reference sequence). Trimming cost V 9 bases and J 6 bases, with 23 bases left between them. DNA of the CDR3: TGTGCCAGTCCGCCAGAATGGGACAAAAAAGCCGGGGAGCTGTTTTTT. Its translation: CASPPEWDKKAGELFF. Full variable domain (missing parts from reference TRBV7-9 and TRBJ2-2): DTGVSQNPRHKITKRGQNVTFRCDPISEHNRLYWYRQTLGQGPEFLTYFQNEAQLEKSRLLSDRFSAERPKGSFSTLEIQRTEQGDSAMYLCASPPEWDKKAGELFFGEGSRLTVL.

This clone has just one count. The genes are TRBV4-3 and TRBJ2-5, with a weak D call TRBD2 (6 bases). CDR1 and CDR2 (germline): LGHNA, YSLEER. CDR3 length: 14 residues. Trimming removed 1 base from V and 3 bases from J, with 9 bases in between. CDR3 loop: CASSQVRGKETQYF. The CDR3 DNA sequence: TGCGCCAGCAGCCAAGTACGGGGGAAAGAGACCCAGTACTTC.

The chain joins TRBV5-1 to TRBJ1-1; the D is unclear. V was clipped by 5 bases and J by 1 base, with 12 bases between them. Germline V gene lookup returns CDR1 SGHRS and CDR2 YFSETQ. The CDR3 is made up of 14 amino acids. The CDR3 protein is CASSPRETNTEAFF. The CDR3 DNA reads TGCGCCAGCAGTCCCCGCGAAACGAACACTGAAGCTTTCTTT.

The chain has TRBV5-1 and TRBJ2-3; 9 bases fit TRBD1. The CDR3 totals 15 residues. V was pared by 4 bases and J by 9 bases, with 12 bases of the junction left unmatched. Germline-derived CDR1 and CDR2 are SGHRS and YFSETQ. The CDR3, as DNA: TGCGCCAGCAGCCCCGGGACAGGGCTACAAGACACGCAGTATTTT. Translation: CASSPGTGLQDTQYF.

This CDR3 is CASSERGDQPQHF. CDR3 coding DNA: TGTGCCAGCAGCGAACGGGGGGATCAGCCCCAGCATTTT. This chain links TRBV9 with TRBJ1-5; a possible D gene is TRBD1 (5 bases). This CDR3 is 13 amino acids long. CDR1 is SGDLS, CDR2 YYNGEE, per germline. The germline V and J ends were trimmed by 3 bases and 5 bases, with 9 bases remaining between them.

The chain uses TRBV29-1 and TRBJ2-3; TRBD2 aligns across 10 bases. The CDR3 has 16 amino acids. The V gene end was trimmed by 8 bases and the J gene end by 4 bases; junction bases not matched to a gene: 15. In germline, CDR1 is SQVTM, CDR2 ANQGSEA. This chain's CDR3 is CSLTGASGSVADTQYF. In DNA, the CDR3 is TGCAGCCTGACGGGGGCTAGCGGGAGTGTGGCAGATACGCAGTATTTT.

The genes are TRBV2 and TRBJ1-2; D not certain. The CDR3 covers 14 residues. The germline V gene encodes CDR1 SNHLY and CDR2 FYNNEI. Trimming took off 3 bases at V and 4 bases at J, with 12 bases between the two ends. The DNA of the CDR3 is TGTGCCAGCAGTGATCTGGGTCGGAGCTATGGCTACACCTTC. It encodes CASSDLGRSYGYTF.

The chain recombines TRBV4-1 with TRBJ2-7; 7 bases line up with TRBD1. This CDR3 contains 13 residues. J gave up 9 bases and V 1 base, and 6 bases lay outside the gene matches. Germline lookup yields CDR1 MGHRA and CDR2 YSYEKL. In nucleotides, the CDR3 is TGCGCCAGCAGCCAAGCATTACGGGACAGGCAGTACTTC. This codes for CASSQALRDRQYF.

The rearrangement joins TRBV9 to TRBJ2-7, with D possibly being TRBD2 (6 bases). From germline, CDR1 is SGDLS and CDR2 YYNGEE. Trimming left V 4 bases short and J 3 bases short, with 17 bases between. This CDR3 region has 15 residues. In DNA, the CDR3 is TGTGCCAGCAGCCCTGGGACTGCCGGGGGCTACGAGCAGTACTTC. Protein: CASSPGTAGGYEQYF.

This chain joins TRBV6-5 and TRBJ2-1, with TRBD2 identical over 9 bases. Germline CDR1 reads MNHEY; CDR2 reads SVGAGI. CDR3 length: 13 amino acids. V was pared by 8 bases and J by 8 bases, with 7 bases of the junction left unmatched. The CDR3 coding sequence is TGTGCCAGCGGGCGGGAGGGCCTCGATGAGCAGTTCTTC. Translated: CASGREGLDEQFF.

CDR3 region: CATSESGSYNEQFF. CDR3 nucleotide sequence: TGTGCCACCAGTGAGAGCGGCTCCTACAATGAGCAGTTCTTC. The chain links TRBV24-1 to TRBJ2-1; D is perhaps TRBD2 (5 bases). The germline V and J ends were trimmed by 4 bases and 0 bases, with 6 bases remaining between them. CDR3 length equals 14 residues. Per the germline V gene, CDR1 is KGHDR and CDR2 is SFDVKD.

In nucleotides, the CDR3 is TGTGCCAGCAGTATCACAGAGAACACTGAAGCTTTCTTT. It yields the protein CASSITENTEAFF. The chain joins TRBV12-3 or TRBV12-4 to TRBJ1-1; no definite D call. Trimming removed 5 bases at V and 1 base at J, with 8 bases between. This CDR3 region has 13 residues.

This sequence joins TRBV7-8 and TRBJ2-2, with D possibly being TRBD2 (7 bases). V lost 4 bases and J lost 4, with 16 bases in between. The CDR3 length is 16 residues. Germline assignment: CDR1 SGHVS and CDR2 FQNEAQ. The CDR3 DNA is TGTGCCAGCAGCTCACGGGGGGCCGGGAGCACCGGGGAGCTGTTTTTT. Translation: CASSSRGAGSTGELFF.

This CDR3 is CASSFGLAKYNEQFF. CDR3 bases: TGTGCCAGCAGTTTTGGACTAGCGAAGTACAATGAGCAGTTCTTC. The chain couples TRBV28 to TRBJ2-1; 9 positions match TRBD2. Trimming removed 3 bases from V and 4 bases from J; junction bases left unmatched: 4. This CDR3 region has 15 residues. Germline loops: CDR1 MDHEN, CDR2 SYDVKM.

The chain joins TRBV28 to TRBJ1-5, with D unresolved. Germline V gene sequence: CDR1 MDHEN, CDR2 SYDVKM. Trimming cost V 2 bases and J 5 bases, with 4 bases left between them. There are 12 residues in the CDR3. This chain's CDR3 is CASSLRDQPQHF. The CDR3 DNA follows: TGTGCCAGCAGTTTAAGAGATCAGCCCCAGCATTTT.

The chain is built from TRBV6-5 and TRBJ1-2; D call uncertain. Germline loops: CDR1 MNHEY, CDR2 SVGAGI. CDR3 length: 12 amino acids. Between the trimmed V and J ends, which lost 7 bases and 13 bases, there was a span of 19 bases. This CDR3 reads CASIPRRRCRTF. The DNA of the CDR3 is TGTGCCAGCATCCCAAGGAGGAGGTGCCGCACCTTC.

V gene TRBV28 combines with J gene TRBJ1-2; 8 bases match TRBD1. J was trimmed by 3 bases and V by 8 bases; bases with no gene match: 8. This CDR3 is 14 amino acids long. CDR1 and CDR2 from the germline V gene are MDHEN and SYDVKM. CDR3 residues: CASRLQGDDYGYTF. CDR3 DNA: TGTGCCAGCCGACTACAGGGGGACGACTATGGCTACACCTTC.